This T cell receptor (beta chain) was documented in a study of Ad26.COV2.S vaccination and SARS-CoV-2 variants. Concerning this clone itself: Its matching antigen is unknown. At one boundary the junction diverges from the germline segment, which might be a read error.

Treatment indicated: about 20 received Ad26.COV2.S at low or high dose, single or two shots; 5 received placebo; per-sample allocation not given. At day 63 after the first vaccine or placebo injection, samples were drawn. At a Boston site, the person donating was an adult of 18-55 years. Broader study findings: A substantial breadth of spike-specific CD8+ and CD4+ T cell responses after vaccination has been reported.

Germline CDR1 SEHNR, CDR2 FQNEAQ (reference sequence). The CDR3 is 17 residues long. Method: immunoSEQ multiplex PCR; TCRdb's copy keeps in-frame clones and lacks some. The sample includes around 450,000 clones, 90% seen only once; the top ten take 12%. The material was peripheral blood, obtained in a trial of Ad26.COV2.S vaccine versus placebo. This chain connects TRBV7-9 to TRBJ2-5; the D gene is possibly TRBD1 (5 bases). The origin of this receptor is a person aged 18-60 years who received the Ad26.COV2.S COVID-19 vaccine or a placebo. CDR3 DNA: TGTGCCAGCAGCTTTACCCAAGGGGCAAACAACCAGGAGACCCAGTACTTC. Its protein product is CASSFTQGANNQETQYF. The whole variable domain, filled in from reference TRBV7-9 and TRBJ2-5, reads DTGVSQNPRHKITKRGQNVTFRCDPISEHNRLYWYRQTLGQGPEFLTYFQNEAQLEKSRLLSDRFSAERPKGSFSTLEIQRTEQGDSAMYLCASSFTQGANNQETQYFGPGTRLLVL.